Below, 5 T cell receptor beta chains from the same sample are listed, as sequenced in a study of T-cell memory formation after mild COVID-19. Using its own MiXCR run on the 5' RACE reads, TCRdb lists one record per CDR3 protein. Altogether about 49,000 distinct CDR3 sequences are present, roughly a quarter being singletons, with the ten largest covering roughly two fifths. Input material: PBMCs or a T cell subset sorted from them (not recorded which). These receptors originate from a man between 18 and 35 years old who had mild COVID-19 (a few samples of this study predate the infection). Cell type and time point are not known.

V is TRBV29-1 and J is TRBJ2-1, with 12 bases fitting TRBD1. Germline V gene sequence: CDR1 SQVTM, CDR2 ANQGSEA. Losses at the gene ends were 4 bases for V and 6 bases for J; bases not matched to a gene: 7. CDR3 length: 15 amino acids. The CDR3 is CSVGGTGGAVNEQFF. CDR3 coding DNA: TGCAGCGTTGGGGGGACAGGGGGCGCGGTCAATGAGCAGTTCTTC.

This sequence joins TRBV6-5 and TRBJ1-2; 10 bases align to TRBD1. Germline CDR1 is MNHEY and CDR2 is SVGAGI. The trim removed 5 bases at V and 14 bases at J, leaving 14 bases unmatched. This CDR3 is 14 amino acids long. CDR3 nucleotide sequence: TGTGCCAGCAGTGAACAAGGGACAGGGGAGAGGGGGACCTTC. Its translation: CASSEQGTGERGTF.

This clonotype was counted a few times. The chain employs TRBV29-1 and TRBJ2-2; no clear D. Germline assignment: CDR1 SQVTM and CDR2 ANQGSEA. Trimming stripped 1 base from V and 2 bases from J, with 8 bases between. The CDR3 has 14 amino acids. The CDR3 DNA is TGCAGCGTTGAAGGTGATCTCAACACCGGGGAGCTGTTTTTT. This sequence encodes CSVEGDLNTGELFF.

This clonotype was observed a few times. This chain links TRBV12-3 or TRBV12-4 with TRBJ2-3, with 7 bases fitting TRBD2. With V trimmed by 1 base and J by 4 bases, 5 bases remained unmatched. The CDR3 extends over 15 amino acids. This CDR3 is CASSLGRAGADTQYF. In nucleotides, the CDR3 is TGTGCCAGCAGTTTAGGCAGGGCGGGGGCAGATACGCAGTATTTT.

This clonotype was counted between two and nine times. The J gene is TRBJ2-1, the V gene TRBV24-1; tentatively, D is TRBD1 (5 bases). Looked up from germline, CDR1 is KGHDR and CDR2 is SFDVKD. This CDR3 region has 14 residues. V was cut by 0 bases and J by 4 bases, with 6 bases left in between. This CDR3 is CATSDLDSYNEQFF. The CDR3 DNA reads TGTGCCACCAGTGATTTGGACAGTTACAATGAGCAGTTCTTC.